Below are 15 T cell receptor beta chains sequenced from a single sample in a study of tumor-infiltrating lymphocytes in primary liver carcinoma. Priming with a constant-region primer yielded TCR beta cDNA from about 510 ng total RNA. Libraries covering TCR beta were generated through three nested multiplex PCR rounds (using a slightly modified ARM-PCR). In the first two PCR rounds, TRBV1-TRBV30 forward primers were paired with a C-beta reverse primer, and each round lasted approximately 9 cycles. MiXCR, run by TCRdb on the multiplex PCR reads, gives a single entry per CDR3 protein. The repertoire holds 330,000 or so distinct CDR3 sequences, with about two thirds as singletons. The researchers obtained blood RNA from unsorted whole blood and also extracted germline DNA. What was sequenced was peripheral blood. These receptors all stem from a man between 35 and 55 years old with primary liver carcinoma and hepatitis B virus infection.

Here the CDR3 reads CAPKPGHSSYEQYF. In DNA form, the CDR3 reads TGTGCCCCTAAACCGGGGCATAGCTCCTACGAGCAGTACTTC. The genes are TRBV11-2 and TRBJ2-7; D is possibly TRBD1 or TRBD2 (5 bases each). V was clipped by 11 bases and J by 0 bases, with 17 bases between them. The germline V gene encodes CDR1 SGHAT and CDR2 FQNNGV. CDR3 length: 14 residues.

About this clonotype itself: The junction does not match germline at one end; this may be a read error. This chain uses TRBV11-2 with TRBJ2-7, with TRBD2 identical over 10 bases. CDR3 size: 15 residues. The germline CDR1 and CDR2 sequences are SGHAT and FQNNGV. CDR3 DNA sequence: TGTGCCAGCAGCTTAGGGACTAGCGGATTCTACGATCAGTGCTTC. Translating gives CASSLGTSGFYDQCF.

The table lists this clonotype with a count of one. A much more abundant neighbour one base away suggests this may be a read error. The chain has TRBV10-2 and TRBJ2-7; 10 nucleotides line up with TRBD2. Germline assignment: CDR1 WSHSY and CDR2 SAAADI. This CDR3 contains 14 residues. DNA of the CDR3: TGCGCCAGCACGAGCGGGAGGGCGCACTACGAGCATTACTTC. Translating gives CASTSGRAHYEHYF.

Details on this clonotype: At one boundary the junction diverges from the germline segment, which might be a read error. V gene TRBV29-1 combines with J gene TRBJ2-3, with a possible D match to TRBD2 (5 bases). The germline gives CDR1 SQVTM, CDR2 ANQGSEA. CDR3 length: 15 residues. The CDR3 here is CSVEKWARIQDMQYF. In DNA form, the CDR3 reads TGTAGCGTTGAAAAATGGGCTAGGATCCAGGATATGCAGTATTTT.

Remarks on this clonotype: One end of the junction is discordant with germline, which a read error may explain. The chain uses TRBV5-5 and TRBJ2-1; 10 bases agree with TRBD2. CDR1 and CDR2 (germline): SGHKS, YYEKEE (reference sequence). This CDR3 comprises 13 residues. CDR3 residues: CASGGPQREGEVF. The CDR3 coding sequence is TGTGCCAGCGGCGGCCCCCAGCGGGAGGGCGAGGTCTTC. Complete variable domain (other parts from reference TRBV5-5 and TRBJ2-1): DAGVTQSPTHLIKTRGQQVTLRCSPISGHKSVSWYQQVLGQGPQFIFQYYEKEERGRGNFPDRFSARQFPNYSSELNVNALLLGDSALYLCASGGPQREGEVFGPGTRLTVL.

Turning to this clonotype: One end of the junction is discordant with germline, which a read error may explain. The rearrangement uses TRBV29-1 and TRBJ1-2, with a weak D call TRBD1 (6 bases). The CDR3 is 14 residues long. Per the germline V gene, CDR1 is SQVTM and CDR2 is ANQGSEA. This chain's CDR3 is CSIEDPGENYGYTF. The CDR3 nucleotides are TGCAGCATTGAAGATCCAGGGGAGAACTACGGCTACACCTTC. The entire variable domain, with the rest obtained from reference TRBV29-1 and TRBJ1-2, is as follows: SAVISQKPSRDICQRGTSLTIQCQVDSQVTMMFWYRQQPGQSLTLIATANQGSEATYESGFVIDKFPISRPNLTFSTLTVSNMSPEDSSIYLCSIEDPGENYGYTFGSGTRLTVV.

This chain uses TRBV5-5 with TRBJ2-7; TRBD1 matches 7 bases. The CDR3 consists of 15 residues. The germline V gene encodes CDR1 SGHKS and CDR2 YYEKEE (reference sequence). Trimming at V came to 4 bases and at J to 1 base, leaving 8 bases not matched to a gene. DNA for the CDR3: TGTGCCAGCAGCCTGGGGACAGTCTATTCCTACGAGCAGTACTTC. Translating it yields CASSLGTVYSYEQYF.

This clonotype came up a few times. The gene calls are TRBV5-4 and TRBJ2-7; 7 positions agree with TRBD2. The trim removed 0 bases at V and 5 bases at J, leaving 11 bases unmatched. The CDR3 loop spans 16 amino acids. Germline CDR1 and CDR2: SGHNT and YYREEE (reference sequence). The chain's CDR3 is CASSLGAGTNPHEQYF. The CDR3 DNA reads as TGTGCCAGCAGCTTGGGGGCCGGGACTAACCCCCACGAGCAGTACTTC.

A remark on this clonotype: This clone may be a read error of a much larger clone one base away. CDR3 in DNA: TGCAGCGCCGAAGTTGGACAGGGCTTGGTAGCTCTCTTT. It translates to CSAEVGQGLVALF. The chain carries TRBV29-1 and TRBJ1-1; 8 nucleotides line up with TRBD1. The CDR3 has 13 amino acids. CDR1 and CDR2 from the germline V gene are SQVTM and ANQGSEA.

Points on this clonotype: One end of the junction is discordant with germline, which a read error may explain. This rearrangement joins TRBV6-5 to TRBJ2-1, with D possibly being TRBD2 (6 bases). The CDR3 runs to 15 residues. Looked up from germline, CDR1 is MNHEY and CDR2 is SVGAGI. The CDR3, as DNA: TGTACCAGCAGTTCGGGGACTCACTCCCACAATGAGCAGTTCTTC. The encoded protein is CTSSSGTHSHNEQFF.

A remark on this clonotype: This may be a read error, as it is one base from a much larger clone. The V call is TRBV6-1, the J call TRBJ2-3; D not resolved. Trimming left V 4 bases short and J 5 bases short, with 16 bases between. The CDR3 has 15 residues. CDR1 is MNHNS and CDR2 is SASEGT in the germline V gene. The CDR3 DNA sequence: TGTGCCAGCAGTGCGCACAGCCGCCGAAGAGATACGCAGTATTTT. Protein: CASSAHSRRRDTQYF.

To note about this clonotype: One end of the junction is discordant with germline, which a read error may explain. The chain employs TRBV11-2 and TRBJ2-3; TRBD2 is a possible D gene (5 bases). This CDR3 comprises 18 residues. Germline V gives CDR1 SGHAT, CDR2 FQNNGV. The CDR3 sequence is CASGLGPMVAGFTDTRYF. The CDR3 nucleotides read TGTGCCAGCGGCTTAGGCCCAATGGTCGCGGGTTTCACAGATACGCGGTATTTT.

As concerns this clonotype: Sequence at one end of the junction differs from germline and may be a read error. The J gene is TRBJ2-7, the V gene TRBV11-2; weak D call: TRBD2 (5 bases). This CDR3 has 11 amino acids. The germline V gene encodes CDR1 SGHAT and CDR2 FQNNGV. The CDR3 nucleotides read TGTGTCAGCACGGGGAGCTACGAGCAGTACTTC. Translating gives CVSTGSYEQYF.

The V gene is TRBV4-3, the J gene TRBJ2-7, with no clear D. The CDR3 runs to 16 residues. V lost 0 bases to trimming and J lost 2 bases, with 14 bases between them. Germline CDR1 reads LGHNA; CDR2 reads YSLEER. Written as DNA, the CDR3 is TGCGCCAGCAGCCAAGAGGAGAAGATCCTACCCTACGAGCAGTACTTC. This translates into CASSQEEKILPYEQYF.

The chain recombines TRBV25-1 with TRBJ1-5; D is possibly TRBD1 (5 bases). The V end lost 9 bases, the J end lost 3 bases, and 18 bases lay between the germline ends. The CDR3 runs to 15 residues. In germline, CDR1 is MGHDK, CDR2 SYGVNS. This chain's CDR3 is CASQGWGIDNQPQHF. The CDR3 bases are TGTGCCAGTCAAGGTTGGGGGATTGACAATCAGCCCCAGCATTTT.